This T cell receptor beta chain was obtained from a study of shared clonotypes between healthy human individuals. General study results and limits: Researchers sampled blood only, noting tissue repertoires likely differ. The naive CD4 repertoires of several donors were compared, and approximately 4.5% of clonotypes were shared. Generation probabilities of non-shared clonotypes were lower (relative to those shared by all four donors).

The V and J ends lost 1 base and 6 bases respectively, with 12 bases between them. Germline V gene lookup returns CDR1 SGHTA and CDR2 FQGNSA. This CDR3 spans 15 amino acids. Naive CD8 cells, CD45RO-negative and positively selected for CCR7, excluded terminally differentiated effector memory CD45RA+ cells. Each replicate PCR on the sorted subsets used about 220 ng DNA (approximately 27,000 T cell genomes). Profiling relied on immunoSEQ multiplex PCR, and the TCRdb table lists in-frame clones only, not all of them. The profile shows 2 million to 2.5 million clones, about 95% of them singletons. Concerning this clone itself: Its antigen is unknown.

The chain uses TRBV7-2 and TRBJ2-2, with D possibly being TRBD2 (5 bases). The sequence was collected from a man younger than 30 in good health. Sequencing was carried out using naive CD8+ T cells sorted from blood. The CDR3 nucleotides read TGTGCCAGCAGCTTAGACATCGGGGTTGCCGGGGAGCTGTTTTTT. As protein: CASSLDIGVAGELFF.